Listed below are T cell receptor beta chains from one sample, sequenced in a study of CD8+ T cells in alopecia areata. Clones were read by immunoSEQ multiplex PCR, and TCRdb kept only the in-frame ones, dropping some. The sample yields around 120,000 clones, 30% to 40% seen once. Sequenced sample: CD4+ T cells sorted from blood. Source of these receptors: a human donor with alopecia areata. Both conserved end residues are part of each CDR3. Each record gives: V gene, clone size, CDR3 length, D gene, J gene, CDR3 protein, CDR3 DNA. A D gene is named only where the DNA matches it firmly. The size field is filled for only some rows; it gives once, few, many or a size class.

V: TRBV29-1
size: -
length: 14
D: TRBD1
J: TRBJ2-1
CDR3: CSVVGQGRYNEQFF
DNA: TGCAGCGTCGTGGGACAGGGTCGGTACAATGAGCAGTTCTTC

V: TRBV6-5
size: -
length: 13
D: -
J: TRBJ1-1
CDR3: CASSWSGGTEAFF
DNA: TGTGCCAGCAGTTGGTCTGGAGGGACTGAAGCTTTCTTT

V: TRBV23-1
size: -
length: 13
D: -
J: TRBJ2-7
CDR3: CASSQGSSYEQYF
DNA: TGCGCCAGCAGTCAAGGCAGCTCCTACGAGCAGTACTTC

V: TRBV5-1
size: -
length: 16
D: -
J: TRBJ1-3
CDR3: CASSSQLDSSGNTIYF
DNA: TGCGCCAGCAGCTCCCAACTCGACAGCTCTGGAAACACCATATATTTT

V: TRBV7-9
size: few
length: 15
D: TRBD1
J: TRBJ1-4
CDR3: CASSVQGVPNEKLFF
DNA: TGTGCCAGCAGTGTTCAGGGGGTACCGAATGAAAAACTGTTTTTT

V: TRBV7-2
size: few
length: 13
D: -
J: TRBJ1-2
CDR3: CASSLDGGAAGQF
DNA: TGTGCCAGCAGCTTAGACGGGGGCGCGGCCGGTCAGTTC

V: TRBV27
size: few
length: 14
D: TRBD1
J: TRBJ2-1
CDR3: CASSRTGGYNEQFF
DNA: TGTGCCAGCAGCCGAACAGGGGGGTACAATGAGCAGTTCTTC

V: TRBV30
size: -
length: 16
D: TRBD1
J: TRBJ1-5
CDR3: CAWSEGTAGSNQPQHF
DNA: TGTGCCTGGAGTGAGGGGACAGCGGGAAGCAATCAGCCCCAGCATTTT

V: TRBV4-3
size: -
length: 15
D: TRBD1
J: TRBJ2-3
CDR3: CASSPLTGGTDTQYF
DNA: TGCGCCAGCAGCCCACTAACAGGGGGCACAGATACGCAGTATTTT

V: TRBV2
size: -
length: 12
D: -
J: TRBJ2-1
CDR3: CASSGTSNEQFF
DNA: TGTGCCAGCAGCGGGACTTCTAATGAGCAGTTCTTC

V: TRBV2
size: few
length: 13
D: -
J: TRBJ2-1
CDR3: CASPTWSNNEQFF
DNA: TGTGCCAGCCCGACGTGGTCAAACAATGAGCAGTTCTTC

V: TRBV7-2
size: -
length: 13
D: TRBD1
J: TRBJ2-1
CDR3: CASRVLRTGEQFF
DNA: TGTGCCAGCAGAGTTCTTCGGACAGGCGAGCAGTTCTTC

V: TRBV29-1
size: few
length: 15
D: TRBD2
J: TRBJ2-3
CDR3: CSVPTGSSGRDTQYF
DNA: TGCAGCGTCCCAACTGGGTCTAGCGGGAGAGATACGCAGTATTTT

V: TRBV7-2
size: few
length: 16
D: TRBD1
J: TRBJ1-1
CDR3: CASSRGQGSLSTEAFF
DNA: TGTGCCAGCAGCCGGGGACAGGGGTCCCTCTCCACTGAAGCTTTCTTT

V: TRBV5-6
size: -
length: 14
D: -
J: TRBJ2-3
CDR3: CASSFSSVKDTQYF
DNA: TGTGCCAGCAGCTTCTCCTCAGTTAAAGATACGCAGTATTTT

V: TRBV5-1
size: once
length: 18
D: -
J: TRBJ2-7
CDR3: CASSLEAGVPRLSYEQYF
DNA: TGCGCCAGCAGCTTGGAGGCCGGGGTCCCTCGCTTATCCTACGAGCAGTACTTC

V: TRBV7-3
size: -
length: 13
D: -
J: TRBJ2-7
CDR3: CASSLYSPVEQYF
DNA: TGTGCCAGCAGCTTATACAGCCCAGTCGAGCAGTACTTC

V: TRBV28
size: few
length: 17
D: TRBD2
J: TRBJ2-1
CDR3: CASSSPSGRVSYNEQFF
DNA: TGTGCCAGCAGTTCCCCTAGCGGGAGGGTATCCTACAATGAGCAGTTCTTC

V: TRBV14
size: -
length: 12
D: -
J: TRBJ2-7
CDR3: CASSPSYRLQYF
DNA: TGTGCCAGCAGCCCATCCTACAGGCTGCAGTACTTC

V: TRBV29-1
size: -
length: 12
D: -
J: TRBJ1-1
CDR3: CSVGSPTVRAFF
DNA: TGCAGCGTTGGCAGCCCGACCGTTCGAGCTTTCTTT

V: TRBV5-1
size: few
length: 13
D: -
J: TRBJ2-2
CDR3: CASSLAVTGELFF
DNA: TGCGCCAGCAGCTTGGCAGTAACCGGGGAGCTGTTTTTT

V: TRBV29-1
size: -
length: 15
D: TRBD1
J: TRBJ2-1
CDR3: CSADRVASSYNEQFF
DNA: TGCAGCGCTGACAGGGTCGCTAGCTCCTACAATGAGCAGTTCTTC